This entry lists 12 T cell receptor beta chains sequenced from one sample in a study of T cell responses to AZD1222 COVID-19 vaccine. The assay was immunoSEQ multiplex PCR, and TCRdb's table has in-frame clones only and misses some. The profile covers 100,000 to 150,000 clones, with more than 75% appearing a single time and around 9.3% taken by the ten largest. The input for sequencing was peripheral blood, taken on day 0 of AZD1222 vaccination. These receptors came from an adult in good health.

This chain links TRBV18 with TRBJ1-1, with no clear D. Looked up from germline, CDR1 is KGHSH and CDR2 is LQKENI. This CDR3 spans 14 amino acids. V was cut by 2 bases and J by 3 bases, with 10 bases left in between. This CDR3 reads CASSPTDADTEAFF. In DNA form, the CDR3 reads TGTGCCAGCTCACCAACGGACGCTGACACTGAAGCTTTCTTT.

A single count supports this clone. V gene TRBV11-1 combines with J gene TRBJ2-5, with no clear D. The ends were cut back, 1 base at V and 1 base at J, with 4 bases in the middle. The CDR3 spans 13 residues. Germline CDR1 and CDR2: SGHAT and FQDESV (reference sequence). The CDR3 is CASSLVGQETQYF. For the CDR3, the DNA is TGTGCCAGCAGCTTAGTAGGCCAAGAGACCCAGTACTTC.

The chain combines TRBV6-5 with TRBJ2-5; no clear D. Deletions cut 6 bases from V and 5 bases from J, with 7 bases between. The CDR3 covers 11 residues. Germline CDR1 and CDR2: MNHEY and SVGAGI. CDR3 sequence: CASRHTETQYF. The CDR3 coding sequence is TGTGCCAGCAGGCACACGGAGACCCAGTACTTC.

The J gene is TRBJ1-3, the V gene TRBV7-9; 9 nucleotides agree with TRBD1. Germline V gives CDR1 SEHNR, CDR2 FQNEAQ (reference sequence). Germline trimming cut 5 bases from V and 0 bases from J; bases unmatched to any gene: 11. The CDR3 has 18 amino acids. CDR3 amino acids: CASSPQQGARSSGNTIYF. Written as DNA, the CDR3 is TGTGCCAGCAGCCCTCAACAGGGGGCGCGGAGCTCTGGAAACACCATATATTTT.

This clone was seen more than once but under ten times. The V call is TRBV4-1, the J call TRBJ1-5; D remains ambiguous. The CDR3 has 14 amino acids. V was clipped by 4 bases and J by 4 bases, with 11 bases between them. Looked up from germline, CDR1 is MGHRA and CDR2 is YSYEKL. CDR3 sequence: CASSPLDGNQPQHF. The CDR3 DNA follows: TGCGCCAGCAGCCCCTTGGACGGTAATCAGCCCCAGCATTTT.

The DNA of the CDR3 is TGCAGCGTTGAAGAGAGTAGGTCGCGGCGCTCGCAGTTCTTC. This codes for CSVEESRSRRSQFF. V is TRBV29-1 and J is TRBJ2-1, with D hard to call. Germline-derived CDR1 and CDR2 are SQVTM and ANQGSEA. This CDR3 region has 14 residues. Trimming removed 0 bases from V and 12 bases from J, with 18 bases in between.

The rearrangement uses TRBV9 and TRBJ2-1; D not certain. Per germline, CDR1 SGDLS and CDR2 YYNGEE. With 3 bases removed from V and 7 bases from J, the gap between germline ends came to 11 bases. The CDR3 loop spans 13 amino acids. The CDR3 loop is CASSARTFNEQFF. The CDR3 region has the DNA TGTGCCAGCAGCGCCCGGACGTTTAATGAGCAGTTCTTC.

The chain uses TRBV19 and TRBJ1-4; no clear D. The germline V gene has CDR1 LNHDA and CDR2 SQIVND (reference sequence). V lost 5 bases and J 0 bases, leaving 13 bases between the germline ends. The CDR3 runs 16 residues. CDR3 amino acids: CASSLYRASTNEKLFF. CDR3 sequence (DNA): TGTGCCAGTAGTCTCTATAGGGCTTCAACTAATGAAAAACTGTTTTTT.

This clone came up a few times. The CDR3 spells CASSQVADDFPSYEQYF. DNA of the CDR3: TGTGCCAGCAGCCAAGTTGCAGACGATTTTCCCTCCTACGAGCAGTACTTC. This chain connects TRBV3-1 (or the pseudogene TRBV3-2) to TRBJ2-7; no clear D. Trimming left V 1 base short and J 0 bases short, with 16 bases between. Germline CDR1 reads LGHDT; CDR2 reads YNNKEL (reference sequence). CDR3 length equals 17 residues.

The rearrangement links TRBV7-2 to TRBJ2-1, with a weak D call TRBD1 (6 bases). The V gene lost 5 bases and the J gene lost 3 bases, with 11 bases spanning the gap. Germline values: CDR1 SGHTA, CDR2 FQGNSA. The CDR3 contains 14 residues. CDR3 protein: CASSPRQDYNEQFF. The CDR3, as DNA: TGTGCCAGCAGCCCAAGACAGGACTACAATGAGCAGTTCTTC.

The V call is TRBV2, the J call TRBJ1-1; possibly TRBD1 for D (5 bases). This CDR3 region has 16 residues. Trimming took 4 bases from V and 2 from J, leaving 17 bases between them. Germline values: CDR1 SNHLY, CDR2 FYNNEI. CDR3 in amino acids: CASSVEGPPTNTEAFF. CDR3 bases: TGTGCCAGCAGTGTGGAGGGGCCCCCGACTAACACTGAAGCTTTCTTT.

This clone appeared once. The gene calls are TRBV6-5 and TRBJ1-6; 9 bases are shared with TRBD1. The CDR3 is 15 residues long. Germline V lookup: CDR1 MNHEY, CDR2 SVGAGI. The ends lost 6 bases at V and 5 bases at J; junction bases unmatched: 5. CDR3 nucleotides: TGTGCCAGCAGGGGGACAGGGCCGAATAATTCACCCCTCCACTTT. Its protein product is CASRGTGPNNSPLHF.